One T cell receptor beta chain is described in this entry. Its cognate antigen is unknown. Sequencing was performed with immunoSEQ multiplex PCR; in TCRdb, only in-frame clones are kept and a portion is missing. Of some 180,000 clones listed, approximately 92% are singletons. The sample belongs to a study of T cell responses to AZD1222 COVID-19 vaccine. Study results and caveats: White British ancestry dominated among donors, who included more females, and clonal diversity was possibly underestimated.

Germline-derived CDR1 and CDR2 are LGHNA and YNFKEQ. V was clipped by 0 bases and J by 4 bases, with 7 bases between them. The CDR3 covers 15 residues. The clonotype originates from an adult who received the MenACWY meningococcal vaccine as a control. The chain is built from TRBV4-2 and TRBJ2-6; D call uncertain. The specimen was peripheral blood, collected 28 days after the second dose of the MenACWY control vaccine. The CDR3: CASSQEGPGANVLTF. The DNA of the CDR3 is TGTGCCAGCAGCCAAGAGGGCCCCGGGGCCAACGTCCTGACTTTC.